These 24 T cell receptor beta chains were all obtained from the same sample, sequenced in a study of CD8 T cells in ankylosing spondylitis. Using its own MiXCR run on the 5' RACE reads, TCRdb lists one record per CDR3 protein. There are about 240,000 distinct CDR3 sequences in the sample; 20% to 30% occur only once, and roughly 0.67% lies in the top ten. Sequences were obtained from blood, either unsorted or a sorted T cell fraction (not recorded which). The source is a male donor with ankylosing spondylitis or in good health (not recorded which).

The chain couples TRBV29-1 to TRBJ2-3; D is unclear. V lost 7 bases to trimming and J lost 2 bases, with 16 bases between them. Germline values: CDR1 SQVTM, CDR2 ANQGSEA. The CDR3 extends over 14 amino acids. CDR3 region: CSGRAQPSTDTQYF. The DNA of the CDR3 is TGCAGCGGCCGGGCGCAGCCCTCCACAGATACGCAGTATTTT.

This clonotype has only a few counts. V gene TRBV20-1 combines with J gene TRBJ2-2; D is uncertain. V lost 0 bases, J lost 3 bases, and 11 bases lay in between. The CDR3 extends over 15 amino acids. Per the germline V gene, CDR1 is DFQATT and CDR2 is SNEGSKA (reference sequence). CDR3 nucleotides: TGCAGTGCTAGAGACTCCCTCTGGGACACCGGGGAGCTGTTTTTT. Protein: CSARDSLWDTGELFF.

This clonotype was found a few times. The chain is built from TRBV12-3 or TRBV12-4 and TRBJ2-1; 8 bases agree with TRBD2. V shed 7 bases and J 5 bases; nucleotides not matched to a gene: 7. The CDR3 is 14 residues long. The CDR3 region is CASTDSGADNEQFF. The CDR3 coding sequence is TGTGCCAGCACCGATAGCGGGGCCGACAATGAGCAGTTCTTC.

The gene calls are TRBV12-2 and TRBJ2-1; whether TRBD1, the table's D call, matches the DNA was not checked. TRBV12-2 is a known pseudogene. This CDR3 contains 18 residues. Here the CDR3 DNA reads TGTGCAAGTCGCAATCTTATTCCGACAGGGAGCTCCTACAATGAGCAGTTCTTC. This encodes CASRNLIPTGSSYNEQFF.

In its sample, this clonotype was seen a few times. The rearrangement uses TRBV5-1 and TRBJ2-7, with 7 nucleotides matching TRBD1. Germline V gene lookup returns CDR1 SGHRS and CDR2 YFSETQ. The CDR3 contains 15 residues. V lost 4 bases and J lost 7; bases outside the gene matches: 14. CDR3: CASSGGQQLSREQYF. The CDR3, as DNA: TGCGCCAGCAGCGGGGGACAGCAACTAAGTAGGGAGCAGTACTTC.

This clonotype was recorded at least ten times. V and J are TRBV5-1 and TRBJ1-2; D remains ambiguous. The CDR3 is made up of 13 amino acids. Germline V gene data show CDR1 as SGHRS and CDR2 as YFSETQ. The V and J ends lost 6 bases and 0 bases respectively, with 9 bases between them. CDR3 in DNA: TGCGCCAGCACTCGAGATTCTAACTATGGCTACACCTTC. Its translation is CASTRDSNYGYTF.

V gene TRBV18 combines with J gene TRBJ2-5; D is uncertain. Germline V gene sequence: CDR1 KGHSH, CDR2 LQKENI. The CDR3 runs to 13 residues. Trimming removed 4 bases from V and 1 base from J, with 7 bases in between. The CDR3 here is CASSQSFQETQYF. CDR3 sequence (DNA): TGTGCCAGCTCACAATCGTTCCAAGAGACCCAGTACTTC.

This chain uses TRBV20-1 with TRBJ2-1, with D tentatively TRBD1 (5 bases). The length of the CDR3 is 15 residues. The germline CDR1 and CDR2 sequences are DFQATT and SNEGSKA (reference sequence). Trimming shortened V by 3 bases and J by 4 bases, and 16 bases separated the two germline ends. The CDR3, as DNA: TGCAGTGCTAGGGGGCCTCCCCGGCGTTACAATGAGCAGTTCTTC. Amino acid sequence: CSARGPPRRYNEQFF.

The table lists this clonotype with many counts. This chain links TRBV5-5 with TRBJ2-5; D perhaps matches TRBD2 (6 bases). This CDR3 region has 15 residues. V lost 4 bases to trimming and J lost 1 base, with 14 bases between them. Germline V gene data show CDR1 as SGHKS and CDR2 as YYEKEE (reference sequence). This chain's CDR3 is CASSPLGDFQETQYF. CDR3 DNA sequence: TGTGCCAGCAGCCCGTTAGGGGACTTCCAAGAGACCCAGTACTTC.

The chain links TRBV27 to TRBJ2-7; TRBD2 matches 13 bases. There are 15 residues in the CDR3. Germline CDR1 MNHEY, CDR2 SMNVEV (reference sequence). The V segment lost 5 bases and the J segment 7 bases; nucleotides outside the gene matches: 8. CDR3 protein: CASSRTSGGLGEQYF. The CDR3 region has the DNA TGTGCCAGCAGTAGGACTAGCGGGGGCCTGGGGGAGCAGTACTTC.

This clonotype occurred many times. The chain joins TRBV20-1 to TRBJ2-7, with 12 bases that match TRBD2. Germline CDR1 DFQATT, CDR2 SNEGSKA (reference sequence). The CDR3 extends over 14 amino acids. V lost 3 bases and J lost 2; bases outside the gene matches: 2. DNA for the CDR3: TGCAGTGCTAGCGGACTAGCGGGGCCCTACGAGCAGTACTTC. Protein: CSASGLAGPYEQYF.

This clonotype was counted ten times or more. The chain carries TRBV29-1 and TRBJ1-1; maybe TRBD1 (5 bases). Trimming took off 1 base at V and 6 bases at J, with 9 bases between the two ends. The CDR3 runs 12 residues. Per the germline V gene, CDR1 is SQVTM and CDR2 is ANQGSEA. The CDR3 coding sequence is TGCAGCGTTGAAGGGGGCCAGGCTGAAGCTTTCTTT. It is translated as CSVEGGQAEAFF. The complete variable domain, with remaining parts taken from reference TRBV29-1 and TRBJ1-1, reads SAVISQKPSRDICQRGTSLTIQCQVDSQVTMMFWYRQQPGQSLTLIATANQGSEATYESGFVIDKFPISRPNLTFSTLTVSNMSPEDSSIYLCSVEGGQAEAFFGQGTRLTVV.

Many counts were recorded for this clonotype. The CDR3 bases are TGCGCCAGCAGCCACCCCAAGAGGCCGAACACCGGGGAGCTGTTTTTT. Translated, it gives CASSHPKRPNTGELFF. The chain is built from TRBV4-1 and TRBJ2-2; D remains ambiguous. This CDR3 region has 16 residues. V lost 3 bases and J lost 0, with 11 bases in between. Germline-derived CDR1 and CDR2 are MGHRA and YSYEKL.

The chain uses TRBV7-8 and TRBJ2-7; D possibly corresponds to TRBD2 (6 bases). From germline, CDR1 is SGHVS and CDR2 FQNEAQ. CDR3 length: 16 residues. Trimming stripped 5 bases from V and 1 base from J, with 18 bases between. This CDR3 reads CASSQPYRGSSYEQYF. In DNA, the CDR3 is TGTGCCAGCAGCCAACCATATCGGGGGTCGTCCTACGAGCAGTACTTC.

V usage is TRBV2 and J usage is TRBJ2-3; 7 bases agree with TRBD1. The V gene end was trimmed by 7 bases and the J gene end by 2 bases; junction bases not matched to a gene: 9. Per the germline V gene, CDR1 is SNHLY and CDR2 is FYNNEI. This CDR3 is 15 amino acids long. This CDR3 is CASNREGAITDTQYF. CDR3 coding DNA: TGTGCCAGCAACCGAGAGGGGGCGATCACAGATACGCAGTATTTT.

This clonotype appeared a few times. The DNA of the CDR3 is TGTGCCATCAGTGATGGTAGCGGGGGGGGATACGAGCAGTACTTC. It specifies CAISDGSGGGYEQYF. The V gene is TRBV10-3, the J gene TRBJ2-7; 11 positions agree with TRBD2. CDR1 and CDR2 (germline): ENHRY, SYGVKD. The length of the CDR3 is 15 residues. Trimming at V came to 3 bases and at J to 4 bases, leaving 5 bases not matched to a gene.

This clonotype was counted a single time. The rearrangement uses TRBV12-3 or TRBV12-4 and TRBJ2-2, with 11 nucleotides matching TRBD1. The CDR3 length is 16 residues. Trimming took 5 bases from V and 7 from J; bases not matched to a gene: 9. The CDR3 DNA reads as TGTGCCAGCAGTCCCCGGACAGGGGGCGAAGGCGGGGAGCTGTTTTTT. Its protein product is CASSPRTGGEGGELFF.

This clonotype was counted at least ten times. V is TRBV29-1 and J is TRBJ2-7; 11 nucleotides align to TRBD1. This CDR3 has 13 amino acids. Germline-derived CDR1 and CDR2 are SQVTM and ANQGSEA. The junction had 3 bases not matched to a gene; V was cut back by 2 bases and J by 6 bases. In nucleotides, the CDR3 is TGCAGCGTTGAATCGGGACAGGGGGGCGAGCAGTACTTC. Translation gives CSVESGQGGEQYF.

The chain is built from TRBV4-1 and TRBJ2-3; TRBD1 matches at 8 bases. The V gene's germline CDR1 is MGHRA and CDR2 YSYEKL. This CDR3 comprises 17 residues. Unmatched junction bases numbered 12, after V lost 2 bases and J lost 5 bases. CDR3 amino acids: CASSQPQTGGMVDTQYF. The CDR3, as DNA: TGCGCCAGCAGCCAACCACAAACAGGGGGTATGGTAGATACGCAGTATTTT.

The chain joins TRBV5-1 to TRBJ2-1, with D unclear. CDR1 SGHRS and CDR2 YFSETQ come from the germline V gene. The V and J ends lost 0 bases and 9 bases respectively, with 25 bases between them. The CDR3 is 18 residues long. CDR3 sequence (DNA): TGCGCCAGCAGCTTGGGCAACATTGGACGCCAAGGCGCCGGTGAGCAGTTCTTC. Protein product: CASSLGNIGRQGAGEQFF.

The CDR3 sequence is CSARDTGGRMEDTQYF. The CDR3 DNA reads TGCAGTGCTAGAGATACGGGGGGGCGTATGGAAGATACGCAGTATTTT. The chain employs TRBV20-1 and TRBJ2-3, with TRBD2 matching 8 bases. Germline-derived CDR1 and CDR2 are DFQATT and SNEGSKA (reference sequence). Trimming cost V 0 bases and J 5 bases; bases outside gene matches: 10. CDR3 length equals 16 residues.

This clonotype was detected ten times or more. CDR3 coding DNA: TGTGCCAGCAGCCAGACAGAAAACAATGAGCAGTTCTTC. It translates to CASSQTENNEQFF. The chain combines TRBV3-1 with TRBJ2-1; TRBD1 is a possible D gene (5 bases). CDR3 length equals 13 residues. V lost 3 bases, J lost 5 bases, and 8 bases lay in between. Germline V gives CDR1 LGHDT, CDR2 YNNKEL (reference sequence).

The V and J genes are TRBV10-3 and TRBJ2-3; D gene unclear. This CDR3 has 16 amino acids. The V end lost 0 bases, the J end lost 1 base, and 11 bases lay between the germline ends. Germline CDR1 is ENHRY and CDR2 is SYGVKD. The CDR3 is CAISESWDSGTDTQYF. The CDR3 DNA sequence: TGTGCCATCAGTGAGTCCTGGGATTCGGGCACAGATACGCAGTATTTT.

This clonotype has just one count. Relative to the germline gene, one junction end is altered; a read error may explain this. V usage is TRBV20-1 and J usage is TRBJ2-3, with 9 bases identical to TRBD2. Germline values: CDR1 DFQATT, CDR2 SNEGSKA (reference sequence). The CDR3 length is 14 residues. In DNA, the CDR3 is TGCAGTGCCAGAGGAGCGGGGGGAGTAGATACGCAGTATTTT. Its protein product is CSARGAGGVDTQYF.